This is a list of T cell receptor beta chains from one sample in a study of T cell responses to AZD1222 COVID-19 vaccine. Generated by immunoSEQ multiplex PCR, the TCRdb table keeps only in-frame clones and is missing some. The repertoire has under 95,000 clones, about 88% of them found once; the top ten carry around 2.8%. The source material was peripheral blood, sampled on day 0 of AZD1222 vaccination. The receptors were sampled from an adult in good health. Each CDR3 is given with its conserved first and last residue.

CDR3 length: 15; J gene: TRBJ1-2; V gene: TRBV5-6; CDR3 protein: CASSFIDRGYDGYTF
CDR3 length: 14; J gene: TRBJ1-2; V gene: TRBV18; CDR3 protein: CASSPTDRGIGYTF
CDR3 length: 15; J gene: TRBJ2-7; V gene: TRBV11-2; CDR3 protein: CASSLPRSGFYEQYF
CDR3 length: 14; J gene: TRBJ2-5; V gene: TRBV6-5; CDR3 protein: CASSLTGSQETQYF
CDR3 length: 11; J gene: TRBJ2-7; V gene: TRBV6-5; CDR3 protein: CASRWGYEQYF
CDR3 length: 17; J gene: TRBJ2-6; V gene: TRBV5-6; CDR3 protein: CASSLIRSGSGANVLTF
CDR3 length: 16; J gene: TRBJ2-1; V gene: TRBV15; CDR3 protein: CATSRDRASGYNEQFF
CDR3 length: 15; J gene: TRBJ1-6; V gene: TRBV3-1/TRBV3-2; CDR3 protein: CASSQGTGVDSPLHF
CDR3 length: 13; J gene: TRBJ1-2; V gene: TRBV7-9; CDR3 protein: CASSPSSAYGYTF
CDR3 length: 15; J gene: TRBJ1-2; V gene: TRBV3-1/TRBV3-2; CDR3 protein: CASSTTRGGASGYTF
CDR3 length: 12; J gene: TRBJ1-4; V gene: TRBV2; CDR3 protein: CATRWVEEKLFF
CDR3 length: 14; J gene: TRBJ1-1; V gene: TRBV6-5; CDR3 protein: CASSYGSGFTEAFF
CDR3 length: 16; J gene: TRBJ1-4; V gene: TRBV5-5; CDR3 protein: CASSLGPGTVNEKLFF
CDR3 length: 16; J gene: TRBJ2-1; V gene: TRBV7-2; CDR3 protein: CASSLAGGDSYNEQFF
CDR3 length: 14; J gene: TRBJ2-7; V gene: TRBV7-8; CDR3 protein: CASSPLPSFGEQYF
CDR3 length: 15; J gene: TRBJ1-6; V gene: TRBV28; CDR3 protein: CASSFRATYNSPLHF
CDR3 length: 16; J gene: TRBJ1-4; V gene: TRBV7-9; CDR3 protein: CASSLPYVGGNEKLFF
CDR3 length: 15; J gene: TRBJ1-1; V gene: TRBV3-1/TRBV3-2; CDR3 protein: CASSQGTSGGTEAFF
CDR3 length: 13; J gene: TRBJ1-1; V gene: TRBV5-1; CDR3 protein: CASSREGNTEAFF
CDR3 length: 13; J gene: TRBJ1-1; V gene: TRBV3-1/TRBV3-2; CDR3 protein: CASSPQGGTEAFF
CDR3 length: 16; J gene: TRBJ1-1; V gene: TRBV7-9; CDR3 protein: CASINRDSGLNTEAFF
CDR3 length: 14; J gene: TRBJ1-1; V gene: TRBV19; CDR3 protein: CASSIGGGFALAFF
CDR3 length: 14; J gene: TRBJ1-4; V gene: TRBV6-5; CDR3 protein: CASSSGPHPGKLFF
CDR3 length: 15; J gene: TRBJ1-1; V gene: TRBV6-1; CDR3 protein: CASSEPASPLVEAFF
CDR3 length: 15; J gene: TRBJ2-3; V gene: TRBV10-1; CDR3 protein: CASSEAGGPKDTQYF
CDR3 length: 12; J gene: TRBJ1-3; V gene: TRBV5-5; CDR3 protein: CASSLGGNTIYF
CDR3 length: 13; J gene: TRBJ1-2; V gene: TRBV12-3/TRBV12-4; CDR3 protein: CASSPRVAHGYTF
CDR3 length: 16; J gene: TRBJ2-7; V gene: TRBV7-9; CDR3 protein: CASSLTTSGGNYEQYF
CDR3 length: 15; J gene: TRBJ1-2; V gene: TRBV9; CDR3 protein: CASSVVPSAGYGYTF
CDR3 length: 15; J gene: TRBJ2-7; V gene: TRBV18; CDR3 protein: CASSPRTGGNYEQYF
CDR3 length: 16; J gene: TRBJ1-6; V gene: TRBV7-2; CDR3 protein: CASSVQGGGNNSPLHF
CDR3 length: 12; J gene: TRBJ2-2; V gene: TRBV7-3; CDR3 protein: CASSVNTGELFF
CDR3 length: 15; J gene: TRBJ1-4; V gene: TRBV5-1; CDR3 protein: CASSPLDPGSEKLFF
CDR3 length: 14; J gene: TRBJ1-2; V gene: TRBV5-1; CDR3 protein: CASSVGQGDYGYTF
CDR3 length: 14; J gene: TRBJ2-1; V gene: TRBV2; CDR3 protein: CASRLLAPDNEQFF
CDR3 length: 14; J gene: TRBJ1-1; V gene: TRBV2; CDR3 protein: CASSEGDMNTEAFF
CDR3 length: 14; J gene: TRBJ2-5; V gene: TRBV10-2; CDR3 protein: CASSELAGQETQYF